The 26 T cell receptor beta chains in this list originate from one sample, sequenced in a study of T-cell memory formation after mild COVID-19. TCRdb recomputed calls from the 5' RACE reads with MiXCR, one row per CDR3 protein. This table holds about 470,000 distinct CDR3 sequences, more than 20% found once. Sequencing was done on a sample of PBMCs or a T cell subset sorted from them (not recorded which). The receptors were sampled from an adult woman who had mild COVID-19 (a few samples of this study predate the infection). Cell type and time point are not known.

This chain joins TRBV2 and TRBJ2-4, with unresolved D. The CDR3 is 11 residues long. The germline CDR1 and CDR2 sequences are SNHLY and FYNNEI. Trimming stripped 10 bases from V and 6 bases from J, with 10 bases between. This chain's CDR3 is CATSPGNIQYF. CDR3 nucleotide sequence: TGTGCCACCAGCCCGGGAAACATTCAGTACTTC.

The chain uses TRBV14 and TRBJ2-5; D remains ambiguous. Trimming shortened V by 3 bases and J by 4 bases, and 6 bases separated the two germline ends. Germline assignment: CDR1 SGHDN and CDR2 FVKESK. This CDR3 has 12 residues. The CDR3 here is CASSHTRETQYF. DNA for the CDR3: TGTGCCAGCAGCCATACCAGAGAGACCCAGTACTTC.

This clonotype was seen once. V and J are TRBV29-1 and TRBJ1-3; no reliable D call. Trimming removed 2 bases at V and 2 bases at J, with 13 bases between. CDR3 length: 15 residues. From germline, CDR1 is SQVTM and CDR2 ANQGSEA. The CDR3 nucleotides read TGCAGCGTTGAAACGGTTCTTAAGGCTGGAAACACCATATATTTT. Translation gives CSVETVLKAGNTIYF.

This clonotype was found a few times. The chain employs TRBV5-1 and TRBJ2-5, with D tentatively TRBD2 (6 bases). In germline, CDR1 is SGHRS, CDR2 YFSETQ. This CDR3 comprises 16 residues. Trimming pared 3 bases from V and 1 base from J, leaving 16 bases between. The CDR3: CASSWGEWASQETQYF. CDR3 coding DNA: TGCGCCAGCAGCTGGGGGGAGTGGGCCAGCCAAGAGACCCAGTACTTC. The entire variable domain, with the rest obtained from reference TRBV5-1 and TRBJ2-5, is as follows: KAGVTQTPRYLIKTRGQQVTLSCSPISGHRSVSWYQQTPGQGLQFLFEYFSETQRNKGNFPGRFSGRQFSNSRSEMNVSTLELGDSALYLCASSWGEWASQETQYFGPGTRLLVL.

The chain has TRBV24-1 and TRBJ2-1; D may be TRBD1 or TRBD2 (5 bases each). V lost 3 bases and J 5 bases, leaving 13 bases between the germline ends. The CDR3 contains 15 residues. Germline CDR1 is KGHDR and CDR2 is SFDVKD. The CDR3 here is CATSDHRDADNEQFF. DNA of the CDR3: TGTGCCACCAGTGATCACCGGGACGCGGACAATGAGCAGTTCTTC.

This chain uses TRBV5-1 with TRBJ2-3; D remains ambiguous. Trimming took off 0 bases at V and 1 base at J, with 12 bases between the two ends. CDR1 is SGHRS, CDR2 YFSETQ, per germline. The CDR3 spans 16 residues. CDR3: CASSLAGRWGTDTQYF. The CDR3 nucleotides are TGCGCCAGCAGCTTGGCCGGTCGGTGGGGCACAGATACGCAGTATTTT. Filled out from reference TRBV5-1 and TRBJ2-3, the complete variable domain reads KAGVTQTPRYLIKTRGQQVTLSCSPISGHRSVSWYQQTPGQGLQFLFEYFSETQRNKGNFPGRFSGRQFSNSRSEMNVSTLELGDSALYLCASSLAGRWGTDTQYFGPGTRLTVL.

This clonotype appeared a few times. The V gene is TRBV25-1, the J gene TRBJ2-2; D gene uncertain. V was shortened by 2 bases and J by 3 bases, with 13 bases between the two germline ends. The germline V gene encodes CDR1 MGHDK and CDR2 SYGVNS. The CDR3 extends over 16 amino acids. CDR3 DNA sequence: TGTGCCAGCAGTGAAGGTTTGTCAGATTACACCGGGGAGCTGTTTTTT. Translation: CASSEGLSDYTGELFF.

The J gene is TRBJ2-1, the V gene TRBV3-1, with D possibly being TRBD2 (6 bases). The CDR3 has 15 amino acids. Between the trimmed V and J ends, which lost 4 bases and 7 bases, there was a span of 17 bases. The V gene's germline CDR1 is LGHDT and CDR2 YNNKEL (reference sequence). The DNA for the CDR3 is TGTGCCAGCAGCCCAGGGAGGTCGAGAGAGAATGAGCAGTTCTTC. It yields the protein CASSPGRSRENEQFF.

For the CDR3, the DNA is TGTGCCAGCAGCACCCGGACAGGGCCCTATGGCTACACCTTC. Amino acids: CASSTRTGPYGYTF. V usage is TRBV5-4 and J usage is TRBJ1-2, with 8 bases aligning to TRBD1. After removal of 4 bases from V and 4 bases from J, the junction contained 6 bases not matched to a gene. Germline loops: CDR1 SGHNT, CDR2 YYREEE (reference sequence). The CDR3 spans 14 residues.

V usage is TRBV29-1 and J usage is TRBJ2-3, with 7 bases that match TRBD2. This CDR3 comprises 16 residues. Germline V gene data show CDR1 as SQVTM and CDR2 as ANQGSEA. The V and J ends lost 7 bases and 3 bases, in that order; junction bases with no gene match: 16. The CDR3 DNA reads TGCAGCGCGGATGATTTCGCGGGAGCTGGGACAGATACGCAGTATTTT. Amino acids: CSADDFAGAGTDTQYF.

J is TRBJ1-5 and V is TRBV4-2; 7 bases map to TRBD1. Per germline, CDR1 LGHNA and CDR2 YNFKEQ. This CDR3 contains 18 residues. The J segment lost 3 bases and the V segment lost 0 bases, leaving 11 bases of the junction unmatched. The chain's CDR3 is CASSQDRQGGGDNQPQHF. In DNA form, the CDR3 reads TGTGCCAGCAGCCAAGATAGACAGGGCGGCGGGGACAATCAGCCCCAGCATTTT.

This rearrangement joins TRBV24-1 to TRBJ2-4; D unclear. CDR1 and CDR2 from the germline V gene are KGHDR and SFDVKD. Trimming stripped 7 bases from V and 2 bases from J, with 11 bases between. The CDR3 totals 14 residues. CDR3: CATRTPGPKNIQYF. The CDR3, as DNA: TGTGCCACCAGGACCCCCGGGCCCAAAAACATTCAGTACTTC.

This clonotype has a handful of counts. V gene TRBV5-1 combines with J gene TRBJ2-1; 9 bases fit TRBD2. Trimming cost V 1 base and J 8 bases; bases outside gene matches: 10. CDR3 length: 16 residues. Looked up from germline, CDR1 is SGHRS and CDR2 is YFSETQ. The CDR3 DNA follows: TGCGCCAGCAGCTTGAGGCCTAGCGGGGTCGGGGATGAGCAGTTCTTC. Translated, it gives CASSLRPSGVGDEQFF.

The sample holds a few counts of this clonotype. The chain joins TRBV4-1 to TRBJ2-7, with 9 bases that match TRBD1. This CDR3 has 15 residues. The germline V gene has CDR1 MGHRA and CDR2 YSYEKL. J gave up 7 bases and V 4 bases, and 11 bases lay outside the gene matches. The CDR3 region is CASSLPGTGMVEQYF. The DNA of the CDR3 is TGCGCCAGCAGCCTGCCCGGGACAGGGATGGTTGAGCAGTACTTC.

This chain connects TRBV18 to TRBJ2-4, with a tentative D call TRBD1 (6 bases). V lost 5 bases and J 1 base, leaving 9 bases between the germline ends. This CDR3 is 14 amino acids long. CDR1 is KGHSH and CDR2 is LQKENI in the germline V gene. In DNA form, the CDR3 reads TGTGCCAGCTCAAACAGGGTTGCCAAAAACATTCAGTACTTC. Translation gives CASSNRVAKNIQYF.

A few counts support this clonotype. The chain carries TRBV5-1 and TRBJ2-5, with unresolved D. Trimming stripped 0 bases from V and 5 bases from J, with 8 bases between. CDR3 size: 13 residues. Looked up from germline, CDR1 is SGHRS and CDR2 is YFSETQ. In DNA form, the CDR3 reads TGCGCCAGCAGCTTGGCTCTGGGGGAGACCCAGTACTTC. This gives the protein CASSLALGETQYF.

This clonotype was seen a few times. The chain couples TRBV12-3 or TRBV12-4 to TRBJ2-2; D not certain. This CDR3 has 11 amino acids. Trimming removed 6 bases at V and 10 bases at J, with 9 bases between. The CDR3 here is CASSHRPELFF. The CDR3 nucleotides are TGTGCCAGCAGCCATAGACCGGAGCTGTTTTTT.

This chain connects TRBV7-9 to TRBJ2-7; tentative D call: TRBD2 (5 bases). The V and J ends lost 1 base and 2 bases respectively, with 12 bases between them. Germline CDR1 and CDR2: SEHNR and FQNEAQ (reference sequence). The CDR3 sequence is 15 residues long. CDR3 residues: CASSLELRATYEQYF. CDR3 DNA: TGTGCCAGCAGCTTAGAATTGCGGGCCACCTACGAGCAGTACTTC.

The chain links TRBV20-1 to TRBJ1-1; 9 bases are a match to TRBD1. Trimming removed 3 bases from V and 0 bases from J; junction bases left unmatched: 11. CDR1 and CDR2 from the germline V gene are DFQATT and SNEGSKA (reference sequence). This CDR3 comprises 17 residues. CDR3 amino acids: CSARGLSRTGVNTEAFF. DNA for the CDR3: TGCAGTGCTAGGGGGCTATCTCGGACAGGGGTGAACACTGAAGCTTTCTTT.

This clonotype appeared many times. The chain employs TRBV11-3 and TRBJ2-1; 9 bases are a match to TRBD1. Per the germline V gene, CDR1 is SGHNT and CDR2 is YENEEA. The CDR3 sequence is 15 residues long. With 5 bases clipped from V and 8 bases from J, the junction kept 10 bases outside the gene matches. CDR3 in amino acids: CASSPGVQGAYEQFF. The CDR3 nucleotides read TGTGCCAGCAGCCCAGGGGTACAGGGGGCCTATGAGCAGTTCTTC. Full variable domain (outside the CDR3, taken from reference TRBV11-3 and TRBJ2-1): EAGVVQSPRYKIIEKKQPVAFWCNPISGHNTLYWYLQNLGQGPELLIRYENEEAVDDSQLPKDRFSAERLKGVDSTLKIQPAELGDSAVYLCASSPGVQGAYEQFFGPGTRLTVL.

This clonotype has a handful of counts. The rearrangement uses TRBV30 and TRBJ2-7, with D perhaps TRBD1 (6 bases). The germline CDR1 and CDR2 sequences are GTSNPN and SVGIG (reference sequence). The V gene lost 2 bases and the J gene lost 3 bases, with 11 bases spanning the gap. This CDR3 has 13 residues. The CDR3 loop reads CAWSRTVNYEQYF. CDR3 bases: TGTGCCTGGAGTAGGACAGTAAACTACGAGCAGTACTTC. Drawing the rest from reference TRBV30 and TRBJ2-7, the complete variable domain is SQTIHQWPATLVQPVGSPLSLECTVEGTSNPNLYWYRQAAGRGLQLLFYSVGIGQISSEVPQNLSASRPQDRQFILSSKKLLLSDSGFYLCAWSRTVNYEQYFGPGTRLTVT.

The table lists this clonotype with a few counts. The chain carries TRBV15 and TRBJ2-7; no definite D call. Germline V lookup: CDR1 LNHNV, CDR2 YYDKDF (reference sequence). There are 14 residues in the CDR3. Trimming cost V 0 bases and J 9 bases, with 15 bases left between them. The CDR3 DNA sequence: TGTGCCACCAGCAGAGATGTTTACGGCACGATGCAGTACTTC. It translates to CATSRDVYGTMQYF. The full variable domain, rest sourced from reference TRBV15 and TRBJ2-7, is DAMVIQNPRYQVTQFGKPVTLSCSQTLNHNVMYWYQQKSSQAPKLLFHYYDKDFNNEADTPDNFQSRRPNTSFCFLDIRSPGLGDTAMYLCATSRDVYGTMQYFGPGTRLTVT.

The rearrangement uses TRBV28 and TRBJ2-7; the D is unclear. CDR1 is MDHEN and CDR2 is SYDVKM in the germline V gene. The CDR3 runs 10 residues. V was trimmed by 5 bases and J by 5 bases, leaving 4 bases between them. The CDR3 bases are TGTGCCAGCAGTCGGAACGAGCAGTACTTC. Amino acids: CASSRNEQYF.

A few counts support this clonotype. V and J are TRBV20-1 and TRBJ2-7, with D hard to call. The CDR3 is 11 residues long. Germline CDR1 and CDR2: DFQATT and SNEGSKA (reference sequence). Deletions cut 3 bases from V and 3 bases from J, with 6 bases between. CDR3: CSASSLYEQYF. The CDR3 DNA follows: TGCAGTGCTAGTTCCCTCTACGAGCAGTACTTC.

This chain connects TRBV12-3 or TRBV12-4 to TRBJ2-3; 12 bases map to TRBD2. The trim removed 5 bases at V and 0 bases at J, leaving 3 bases unmatched. This CDR3 is built from 16 residues. The CDR3 loop is CASSTGLAGSTDTQYF. In nucleotides, the CDR3 is TGTGCCAGCAGTACCGGACTAGCGGGAAGCACAGATACGCAGTATTTT.

The chain recombines TRBV6-1 with TRBJ2-2; a weak D match, TRBD2 (6 bases). This CDR3 spans 12 amino acids. The V gene lost 7 bases and the J gene lost 7 bases, with 10 bases spanning the gap. Germline V gene sequence: CDR1 MNHNS, CDR2 SASEGT. CDR3 nucleotides: TGTGCCAGCAATTTGGGACTCGGGGAGCTGTTTTTT. This gives the protein CASNLGLGELFF.